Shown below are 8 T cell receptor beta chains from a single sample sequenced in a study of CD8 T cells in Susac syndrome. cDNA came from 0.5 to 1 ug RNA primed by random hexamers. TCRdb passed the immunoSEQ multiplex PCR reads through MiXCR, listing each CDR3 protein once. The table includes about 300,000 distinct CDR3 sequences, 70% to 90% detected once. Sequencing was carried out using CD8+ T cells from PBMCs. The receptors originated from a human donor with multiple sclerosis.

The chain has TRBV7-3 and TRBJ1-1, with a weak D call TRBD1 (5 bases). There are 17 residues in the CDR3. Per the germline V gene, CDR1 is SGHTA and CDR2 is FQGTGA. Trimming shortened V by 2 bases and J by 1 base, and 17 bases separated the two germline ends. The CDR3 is CASSLGGFGLSNTEAFF. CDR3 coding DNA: TGTGCCAGCAGCTTAGGGGGGTTCGGGTTGTCGAACACTGAAGCTTTCTTT.

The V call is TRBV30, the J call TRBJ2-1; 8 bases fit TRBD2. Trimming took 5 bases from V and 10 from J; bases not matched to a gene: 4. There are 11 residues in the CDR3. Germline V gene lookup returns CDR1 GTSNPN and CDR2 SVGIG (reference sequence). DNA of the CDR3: TGTGCCTGGGAGGGGACTAGGGAGCAGTTCTTC. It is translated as CAWEGTREQFF.

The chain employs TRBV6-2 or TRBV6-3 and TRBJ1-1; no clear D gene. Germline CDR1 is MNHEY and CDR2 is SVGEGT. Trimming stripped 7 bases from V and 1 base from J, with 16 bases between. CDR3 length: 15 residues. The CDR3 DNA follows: TGTGCCAGCACCCTCCTCGATGGGAGGAACACTGAAGCTTTCTTT. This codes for CASTLLDGRNTEAFF.

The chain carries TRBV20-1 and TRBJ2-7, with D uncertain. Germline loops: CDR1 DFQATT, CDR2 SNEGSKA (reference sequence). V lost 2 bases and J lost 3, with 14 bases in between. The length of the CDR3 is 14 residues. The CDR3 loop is CSARSPRLDYEQYF. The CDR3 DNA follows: TGCAGTGCTAGAAGCCCCCGACTCGACTACGAGCAGTACTTC.

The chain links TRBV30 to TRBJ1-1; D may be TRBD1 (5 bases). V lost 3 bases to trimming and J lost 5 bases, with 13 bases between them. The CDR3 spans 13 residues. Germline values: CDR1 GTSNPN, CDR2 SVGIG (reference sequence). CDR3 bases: TGTGCCTGGAGCGGGGGGGTATCGACTGAAGCTTTCTTT. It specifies CAWSGGVSTEAFF.

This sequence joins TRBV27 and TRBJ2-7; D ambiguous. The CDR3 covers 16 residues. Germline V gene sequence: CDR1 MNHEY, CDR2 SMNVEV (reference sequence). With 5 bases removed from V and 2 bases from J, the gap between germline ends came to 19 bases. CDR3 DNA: TGTGCCAGCAGTCCGTACCAGACATACAATCCCTACGAGCAGTACTTC. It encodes CASSPYQTYNPYEQYF.

This CDR3 reads CAWNSIVIRVDYGYTF. CDR3 bases: TGTGCCTGGAATAGTATAGTAATCCGGGTCGACTATGGCTACACCTTC. V usage is TRBV30 and J usage is TRBJ1-2; D not certain. V dropped 4 bases and J dropped 3 bases, with 21 bases sitting between them. Germline loops: CDR1 GTSNPN, CDR2 SVGIG (reference sequence). The CDR3 consists of 16 residues.

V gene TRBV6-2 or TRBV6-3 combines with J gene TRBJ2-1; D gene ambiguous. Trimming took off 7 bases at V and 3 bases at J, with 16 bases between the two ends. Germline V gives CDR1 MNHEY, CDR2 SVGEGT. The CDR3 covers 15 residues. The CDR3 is CASTSPSESYNEQFF. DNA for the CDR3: TGTGCCAGCACCTCCCCCTCCGAGAGCTACAATGAGCAGTTCTTC.